A selection of T cell receptor beta chains follows, all from one sample in a study of T-cell memory formation after mild COVID-19. TCRdb ran MiXCR on the 5' RACE reads and lists one entry per CDR3 protein. The sample has hundreds of thousands of distinct CDR3 sequences; less than 25% are singletons. Sequencing used PBMCs or a T cell subset sorted from them (not recorded which). Source of these receptors: an adult woman who had mild COVID-19 (a few samples of this study predate the infection). Cell type and time point are not known. The CDR3 runs from the conserved cysteine through the conserved F or W. Each record gives: clone size, D gene, J gene, V gene, CDR3 DNA, CDR3 protein. D genes are given only for firm matches. Some rows mark clone size as missing; the rest say once, few, many or name a class of expanded clone.

clone_size: many; d_call: TRBD2; j_call: TRBJ2-3; v_call: TRBV7-3; cdr3_nt: TGTGCCAGCAGCTACGGACTAGCAGATACGCAGTATTTT; cdr3_aa: CASSYGLADTQYF
clone_size: -; d_call: -; j_call: TRBJ1-4; v_call: TRBV5-1; cdr3_nt: TGCGCCAGCAGCCTAGGGGGAGTGGATGAAAAACTGTTTTTT; cdr3_aa: CASSLGGVDEKLFF
clone_size: -; d_call: -; j_call: TRBJ1-1; v_call: TRBV7-9; cdr3_nt: TGTGCCAGCAGCTCAATTACAGGGCGATTTGAAGCTTTCTTT; cdr3_aa: CASSSITGRFEAFF
clone_size: few; d_call: -; j_call: TRBJ1-1; v_call: TRBV4-1; cdr3_nt: TGCGCCAGCAGCCAAGATAAAGCTACTAAAGCTTTCTTT; cdr3_aa: CASSQDKATKAFF
clone_size: -; d_call: -; j_call: TRBJ2-3; v_call: TRBV7-2; cdr3_nt: TGTGCCAGCACCCCCAGTGGGGATTTTGGCACAGATACGCAGTATTTT; cdr3_aa: CASTPSGDFGTDTQYF
clone_size: few; d_call: -; j_call: TRBJ2-7; v_call: TRBV7-2; cdr3_nt: TGTGCCAGCAGCTTAATTCGGGAGCAGTACTTC; cdr3_aa: CASSLIREQYF
clone_size: few; d_call: TRBD2; j_call: TRBJ2-5; v_call: TRBV9; cdr3_nt: TGTGCCAGCAGCGTAGCTGGCGGGGGGCCGGGAGAGACCCAGTACTTC; cdr3_aa: CASSVAGGGPGETQYF
clone_size: -; d_call: -; j_call: TRBJ1-2; v_call: TRBV6-5; cdr3_nt: TGTGCCAGCAGAAAGGCGGCGGGGGGCTACACCTTC; cdr3_aa: CASRKAAGGYTF
clone_size: few; d_call: -; j_call: TRBJ2-7; v_call: TRBV7-2; cdr3_nt: TGTGCCAGCAGCTTATGGGTCAGCTCCTACGAGCAGTACTTC; cdr3_aa: CASSLWVSSYEQYF
clone_size: -; d_call: TRBD2; j_call: TRBJ2-1; v_call: TRBV12-3/TRBV12-4; cdr3_nt: TGTGCCAGCACTCCCTGGACTAGCGACAATGAGCAGTTCTTC; cdr3_aa: CASTPWTSDNEQFF
clone_size: -; d_call: TRBD1; j_call: TRBJ2-2; v_call: TRBV6-5; cdr3_nt: TGTGCCAGCAGTTGGACAGGGATCACCGGGGAGCTGTTTTTT; cdr3_aa: CASSWTGITGELFF
clone_size: few; d_call: -; j_call: TRBJ2-3; v_call: TRBV7-9; cdr3_nt: TGTGCCAGCAGCTCCCGAGCGGACCCCCGCCCGGATACGCAGTATTTT; cdr3_aa: CASSSRADPRPDTQYF
clone_size: -; d_call: TRBD1; j_call: TRBJ2-1; v_call: TRBV4-1; cdr3_nt: TGCGCCAGCAGCCAACCCGGGACAGGGTATGAGCAGTTCTTC; cdr3_aa: CASSQPGTGYEQFF
clone_size: -; d_call: -; j_call: TRBJ1-3; v_call: TRBV18; cdr3_nt: TGTGCCAGCTCACCACCGGCAATTACTCGGTTTTGGGACTCTGGAAACACCATATATTTT; cdr3_aa: CASSPPAITRFWDSGNTIYF
clone_size: -; d_call: -; j_call: TRBJ2-7; v_call: TRBV20-1; cdr3_nt: TGCAGTGCTAGAGATCCCGGGACCGGAACGGGCGAGCAGTACTTC; cdr3_aa: CSARDPGTGTGEQYF
clone_size: -; d_call: -; j_call: TRBJ2-3; v_call: TRBV9; cdr3_nt: TGTGCCAGCAGCGTAGGGGGAATGGGGCCGCCCACAGATACGCAGTATTTT; cdr3_aa: CASSVGGMGPPTDTQYF
clone_size: few; d_call: -; j_call: TRBJ2-2; v_call: TRBV7-6; cdr3_nt: TGTGCCAGCAGCCCCCCTCTGGTAAACACCGGGGAGCTGTTTTTT; cdr3_aa: CASSPPLVNTGELFF
clone_size: few; d_call: TRBD1; j_call: TRBJ1-1; v_call: TRBV7-3; cdr3_nt: TGTGCCAGCAGCTCGCGGACAGGGGCGGGGACTGAAGCTTTCTTT; cdr3_aa: CASSSRTGAGTEAFF
clone_size: -; d_call: TRBD1; j_call: TRBJ2-2; v_call: TRBV6-2/TRBV6-3; cdr3_nt: TGTGCCAGCGGCGGACAGGGGTATGGCACCGGGGAGCTGTTTTTT; cdr3_aa: CASGGQGYGTGELFF
clone_size: -; d_call: TRBD1; j_call: TRBJ2-2; v_call: TRBV24-1; cdr3_nt: TGTGCCACCAGTGTGTCGGACAGGGGAGGGGAGCTGTTTTTT; cdr3_aa: CATSVSDRGGELFF
clone_size: -; d_call: -; j_call: TRBJ2-3; v_call: TRBV5-1; cdr3_nt: TGCGCCAGCATCCAAGGAGATACGCAGTATTTT; cdr3_aa: CASIQGDTQYF
clone_size: -; d_call: -; j_call: TRBJ1-4; v_call: TRBV25-1; cdr3_nt: TGTGCCAGCAGTGCCCCAGGAGCTACAAATGAAAAACTGTTTTTT; cdr3_aa: CASSAPGATNEKLFF
clone_size: -; d_call: -; j_call: TRBJ2-7; v_call: TRBV9; cdr3_nt: TGTGCCAGCAGCGTGGGCAGCTTCTACGAGCAGTACTTC; cdr3_aa: CASSVGSFYEQYF
clone_size: -; d_call: -; j_call: TRBJ2-3; v_call: TRBV7-6; cdr3_nt: TGTGCCAGCAGCTTAGGAGCGATCACAGATACGCAGTATTTT; cdr3_aa: CASSLGAITDTQYF
clone_size: -; d_call: -; j_call: TRBJ2-3; v_call: TRBV24-1; cdr3_nt: TGTGCCACCAGTGCCGGGGTGTTCGTCACAGATACGCAGTATTTT; cdr3_aa: CATSAGVFVTDTQYF
clone_size: few; d_call: -; j_call: TRBJ2-7; v_call: TRBV9; cdr3_nt: TGTGCCAGCAGCCCTCCCCCGGGACAAGGGTTCTACGAGCAGTACTTC; cdr3_aa: CASSPPPGQGFYEQYF
clone_size: few; d_call: -; j_call: TRBJ2-3; v_call: TRBV6-5; cdr3_nt: TGTGCCAGCAGTTACGTCGGTCTCAGGGCCACAGATACGCAGTATTTT; cdr3_aa: CASSYVGLRATDTQYF
clone_size: -; d_call: TRBD1; j_call: TRBJ1-4; v_call: TRBV29-1; cdr3_nt: TGCAGCGTGAGGACAGGGAGACACGAAAAACTGTTTTTT; cdr3_aa: CSVRTGRHEKLFF
clone_size: few; d_call: -; j_call: TRBJ1-1; v_call: TRBV19; cdr3_nt: TGTGCCAGTAGTATACAAACAGGGCGGACTGAAGCTTTCTTT; cdr3_aa: CASSIQTGRTEAFF
clone_size: few; d_call: -; j_call: TRBJ1-1; v_call: TRBV29-1; cdr3_nt: TGCAGCGTTGAAGACATACCAAACACTGAAGCTTTCTTT; cdr3_aa: CSVEDIPNTEAFF
clone_size: -; d_call: -; j_call: TRBJ2-7; v_call: TRBV5-4; cdr3_nt: TGTGCCAGCAGCTCTGGAGCAGCAACTTACGAGCAGTACTTC; cdr3_aa: CASSSGAATYEQYF
clone_size: few; d_call: TRBD2; j_call: TRBJ2-2; v_call: TRBV9; cdr3_nt: TGTGCCAGCAGCGTAGTCGCTAGCGGGGCAGGGGAGCTGTTTTTT; cdr3_aa: CASSVVASGAGELFF
clone_size: -; d_call: -; j_call: TRBJ1-1; v_call: TRBV5-6; cdr3_nt: TGTGCCAGCAGCCGGGGCAGCAAAGCTTTCTTT; cdr3_aa: CASSRGSKAFF
clone_size: many; d_call: TRBD2; j_call: TRBJ2-3; v_call: TRBV20-1; cdr3_nt: TGCAGTGCTAGAGATGCCGGGAGGGAAACAGATACGCAGTATTTT; cdr3_aa: CSARDAGRETDTQYF
clone_size: -; d_call: -; j_call: TRBJ1-2; v_call: TRBV29-1; cdr3_nt: TGCAGCGTGCACGGGGGCTATGGCTACACCTTC; cdr3_aa: CSVHGGYGYTF
clone_size: -; d_call: -; j_call: TRBJ2-4; v_call: TRBV6-5; cdr3_nt: TGTGCCAGCACGACGTCGGGAACGGGATGGGGCATTCAGTACTTC; cdr3_aa: CASTTSGTGWGIQYF
clone_size: few; d_call: -; j_call: TRBJ1-2; v_call: TRBV20-1; cdr3_nt: TGCAGTGCTAGACTCAGGCGGGGGGGCGTGGCGAACTATGGCTACACCTTC; cdr3_aa: CSARLRRGGVANYGYTF
clone_size: -; d_call: -; j_call: TRBJ1-3; v_call: TRBV7-9; cdr3_nt: TGTGCCAGCAGCCGTCAAAACGGAGACTCTGGAAACACCATATATTTT; cdr3_aa: CASSRQNGDSGNTIYF
clone_size: few; d_call: -; j_call: TRBJ2-1; v_call: TRBV12-3/TRBV12-4; cdr3_nt: TGTGCCAGCAGTTTCGGGCGGGGGCAGTTCTTC; cdr3_aa: CASSFGRGQFF
clone_size: few; d_call: -; j_call: TRBJ2-3; v_call: TRBV15; cdr3_nt: TGTGCCACCAGCAAAGTTGAAGATACGCAGTATTTT; cdr3_aa: CATSKVEDTQYF
clone_size: -; d_call: TRBD2; j_call: TRBJ2-7; v_call: TRBV14; cdr3_nt: TGTGCCAGCAGCCCCTGGGGTAGCGGGAACTACGAGCAGTACTTC; cdr3_aa: CASSPWGSGNYEQYF